This TCR beta chain was captured by sequencing in a study of cytomegalovirus exposure and HLA in healthy donors. The CDR3 has 16 amino acids. Germline values: CDR1 MNHEY, CDR2 SVGAGI. Trimming cost V 2 bases and J 1 base, with 14 bases left between them. This clone was found a few times. Its target is not known. The study's findings and limits: Overall, around 150 TCR beta chains were annotated as cytomegalovirus-associated. The authors later linked a missense DCLRE1C variant to TCR beta V- and J-gene trimming. As confirmed in vitro, a few CMV-associated chains were specific for CMV antigens.

PCR involved 60 Vbeta and 13 Jbeta primers. Some clones are missing from TCRdb's copy, which holds only in-frame ones; the method was immunoSEQ multiplex PCR. The table has approximately 59,000 clones, approximately 60% seen once. V usage is TRBV6-5 and J usage is TRBJ1-1; D is ambiguous. This clonotype was obtained from a man aged 25 to 45 in good health and CMV-seronegative. Source material: PBMCs. Written as DNA, the CDR3 is TGTGCCAGCAGTTACGGCCGCGGGTCGTCGAACACTGAAGCTTTCTTT. Translating it yields CASSYGRGSSNTEAFF.